The 5 T cell receptor beta chains below were found in one sample sequenced in a study of neurological immune-mediated disorders (dated by TCRdb to between 2017 and 2020). The library was prepared using 5' RACE. Sequencer: Illumina HiSeq 2500. TCRdb trimmed the raw reads at Q25, called clones with MiXCR and kept productive beta chains. Entries that share a CDR3 protein sequence are merged under the most common genes and DNA. A total of 50,000 to 65,000 distinct CDR3 sequences appear in this sample, 4% to 6% of them only once. The biggest ten clones account for less than 4% of the sample. What was sequenced was PBMCs. These receptors all come from a woman between 45 and 65 years old with multiple sclerosis.

This clonotype was observed many times. This rearrangement joins TRBV7-6 to TRBJ2-2; no definite D call. CDR1 is SGHVS, CDR2 FNYEAQ, per germline. With 1 base removed from V and 5 bases from J, the gap between germline ends came to 5 bases. CDR3 size: 13 residues. The CDR3 reads CASSLGQTGELFF. The DNA of the CDR3 is TGTGCCAGCAGCTTAGGACAAACCGGGGAGCTGTTTTTT. The entire variable domain, with the rest obtained from reference TRBV7-6 and TRBJ2-2, is as follows: GAGVSQSPRYKVTKRGQDVALRCDPISGHVSLYWYRQALGQGPEFLTYFNYEAQQDKSGLPNDRFSAERPEGSISTLTIQRTEQRDSAMYRCASSLGQTGELFFGEGSRLTVL.

Many counts were recorded for this clonotype. J is TRBJ2-2 and V is TRBV7-6; D gene uncertain. The V and J ends lost 0 bases and 2 bases respectively, with 10 bases between them. Germline loops: CDR1 SGHVS, CDR2 FNYEAQ. The CDR3 runs 16 residues. For the CDR3, the DNA is TGTGCCAGCAGCTTAGCCACCGACCCTAACACCGGGGAGCTGTTTTTT. It codes for CASSLATDPNTGELFF. The full variable domain, rest sourced from reference TRBV7-6 and TRBJ2-2, is GAGVSQSPRYKVTKRGQDVALRCDPISGHVSLYWYRQALGQGPEFLTYFNYEAQQDKSGLPNDRFSAERPEGSISTLTIQRTEQRDSAMYRCASSLATDPNTGELFFGEGSRLTVL.

The CDR3 coding sequence is TGCAGTGCTAGGTCAGCGGGGGGGCCTGCAGATACGCAGTATTTT. Encoded protein: CSARSAGGPADTQYF. The chain combines TRBV20-1 with TRBJ2-3; the match to TRBD2 covers 10 bases. The V gene end was trimmed by 3 bases and the J gene end by 4 bases; junction bases not matched to a gene: 7. The germline V gene has CDR1 DFQATT and CDR2 SNEGSKA (reference sequence). The CDR3 consists of 15 residues.

This clonotype was detected ten times or more. This chain joins TRBV7-9 and TRBJ2-5; D perhaps matches TRBD1 (6 bases). Germline assignment: CDR1 SEHNR and CDR2 FQNEAQ (reference sequence). The CDR3 length is 13 residues. The germline V and J ends were trimmed by 2 bases and 5 bases, with 9 bases remaining between them. The CDR3 DNA reads TGTGCCAGCAGCTTACAGGGGACGGAGACCCAGTACTTC. Its translation is CASSLQGTETQYF.

This clonotype was recorded at least ten times. The CDR3 loop is CSAMTGAGQPQHF. The CDR3 DNA sequence: TGCAGTGCTATGACAGGGGCTGGGCAGCCCCAGCATTTT. The rearrangement links TRBV20-1 to TRBJ1-5; TRBD1 matches at 8 bases. The CDR3 is made up of 13 amino acids. Germline V gene data show CDR1 as DFQATT and CDR2 as SNEGSKA (reference sequence). V gave up 4 bases and J gave up 7 bases; unmatched junction bases: 6.